This T cell receptor beta chain was captured by sequencing in a study of Ad26.COV2.S vaccination and SARS-CoV-2 variants. The study's findings and limits: Total T cell responses may have been underestimated by the TCR breadth and depth analyses. There was reportedly substantial breadth in spike-specific CD8+ and CD4+ T cell responses after vaccination. Vaccine and placebo recipients had similar non-spike TCR breadth.

Trimming at V came to 3 bases and at J to 0 bases, leaving 11 bases not matched to a gene. Germline V gene sequence: CDR1 SGHNT, CDR2 YYREEE (reference sequence). The CDR3 consists of 18 residues. Notes on this clone: Its antigen is not identified.

Clones were read by immunoSEQ multiplex PCR, and TCRdb kept only the in-frame ones, dropping some. The sample holds some 180,000 clones, around 88% seen once. The sequences come from peripheral blood, collected after recovery from COVID-19. The V and J genes are TRBV5-4 and TRBJ1-1, with 10 bases matching TRBD1. The source of this sequence is a human donor who had recovered from COVID-19. CDR3 protein: CASSSPKGQGGMNTEAFF. The CDR3, as DNA: TGTGCCAGCAGCTCACCAAAAGGACAGGGGGGGATGAACACTGAAGCTTTCTTT.